These 18 T cell receptor beta chains came from one sample sequenced in a study of T-cell memory formation after mild COVID-19. Using its own MiXCR run on the 5' RACE reads, TCRdb lists one record per CDR3 protein. This sample has about 620,000 distinct CDR3 sequences, with roughly 17% found just once. Sequencing was done on a sample of PBMCs or a T cell subset sorted from them (not recorded which). Source of these receptors: an adult woman who had mild COVID-19 (a few samples of this study predate the infection). Cell type and time point are not known.

This clonotype was seen more than once but under ten times. This rearrangement joins TRBV5-1 to TRBJ2-2; D is unclear. This CDR3 has 18 residues. V lost 0 bases and J lost 0, with 15 bases in between. Germline CDR1 reads SGHRS; CDR2 reads YFSETQ. CDR3 region: CASSLGAQPNPNTGELFF. The CDR3 coding sequence is TGCGCCAGCAGCTTGGGGGCACAACCCAATCCGAACACCGGGGAGCTGTTTTTT.

This clonotype has just a few counts. In DNA form, the CDR3 reads TGTGCCAGCTGGGGGAGGCCTTACACCGGGGAGCTGTTTTTT. This translates into CASWGRPYTGELFF. The chain carries TRBV2 and TRBJ2-2; a weak D match, TRBD2 (6 bases). Trimming removed 8 bases at V and 3 bases at J, with 13 bases between. Germline loops: CDR1 SNHLY, CDR2 FYNNEI. This CDR3 is 14 amino acids long. The variable domain in full, with the rest retrieved from reference TRBV2 and TRBJ2-2, is EPEVTQTPSHQVTQMGQEVILRCVPISNHLYFYWYRQILGQKVEFLVSFYNNEISEKSEIFDDQFSVERPDGSNFTLKIRSTKLEDSAMYFCASWGRPYTGELFFGEGSRLTVL.

The chain has TRBV27 and TRBJ2-2; 9 bases are shared with TRBD2. Germline V gene data show CDR1 as MNHEY and CDR2 as SMNVEV (reference sequence). The CDR3 has 17 amino acids. Trimming cost V 0 bases and J 3 bases; bases outside gene matches: 5. CDR3 protein: CASSLSGGRADTGELFF. The CDR3 region has the DNA TGTGCCAGCAGTTTATCGGGCGGGAGGGCGGACACCGGGGAGCTGTTTTTT.

This sequence joins TRBV6-6 and TRBJ2-3, with 13 nucleotides matching TRBD2. The CDR3 totals 17 residues. Germline V lookup: CDR1 MNHNY, CDR2 SVGAGI (reference sequence). Trimming at V came to 4 bases and at J to 4 bases, leaving 8 bases not matched to a gene. In DNA form, the CDR3 reads TGTGCCAGCAGTTCCTCGACTAGCGGGAGGAAAGCAGATACGCAGTATTTT. This sequence encodes CASSSSTSGRKADTQYF.

The rearrangement links TRBV24-1 to TRBJ2-5, with TRBD1 matching 10 bases. Germline CDR1 is KGHDR and CDR2 is SFDVKD. The CDR3 is 16 residues long. J was trimmed by 3 bases and V by 5 bases; bases with no gene match: 8. The CDR3 loop reads CATSVPRDRGKETQYF. The CDR3 DNA reads TGTGCCACCAGTGTGCCCCGGGACAGGGGAAAAGAGACCCAGTACTTC.

The genes are TRBV5-1 and TRBJ2-1; D is uncertain. V lost 4 bases and J lost 2, with 13 bases in between. Germline assignment: CDR1 SGHRS and CDR2 YFSETQ. The CDR3 consists of 15 residues. Here the CDR3 reads CASSADRATYNEQFF. The CDR3 DNA sequence: TGCGCCAGCAGCGCGGACCGAGCTACCTACAATGAGCAGTTCTTC.

This clonotype was observed a few times. The V call is TRBV4-1, the J call TRBJ1-5, with unresolved D. Germline V gene lookup returns CDR1 MGHRA and CDR2 YSYEKL. The CDR3 sequence is 16 residues long. Trimming left V 4 bases short and J 4 bases short, with 17 bases between. In DNA form, the CDR3 reads TGCGCCAGCAGCCGTGACCGCGAGTGGGAAAATCAGCCCCAGCATTTT. Translated: CASSRDREWENQPQHF.

This clonotype was detected a few times. J is TRBJ2-5 and V is TRBV20-1, with D perhaps TRBD1 (5 bases). This CDR3 is built from 14 residues. Per germline, CDR1 DFQATT and CDR2 SNEGSKA (reference sequence). V was pared by 3 bases and J by 0 bases, with 11 bases between. CDR3: CSARSQGYQETQYF. DNA of the CDR3: TGCAGTGCTAGGTCGCAGGGTTACCAAGAGACCCAGTACTTC.

This clonotype was found a few times. The chain links TRBV6-6 to TRBJ1-2, with TRBD1 identical over 9 bases. This CDR3 is 15 amino acids long. The germline V gene has CDR1 MNHNY and CDR2 SVGAGI (reference sequence). V lost 5 bases, J lost 5 bases, and 9 bases stayed unmatched. The CDR3 protein is CASSPTGGRDYGYTF. CDR3 sequence (DNA): TGTGCCAGCAGTCCTACAGGGGGCAGGGATTATGGCTACACCTTC.

This clonotype was seen only a few times. V and J are TRBV20-1 and TRBJ2-7; a weak D match, TRBD2 (7 bases). V lost 3 bases and J lost 4, with 16 bases in between. This CDR3 contains 14 residues. Germline CDR1 reads DFQATT; CDR2 reads SNEGSKA (reference sequence). The CDR3 DNA sequence: TGCAGTGCTAGTGGGGGGGCGGGAGCTTACGAGCAGTACTTC. It yields the protein CSASGGAGAYEQYF.

The rearrangement joins TRBV12-3 or TRBV12-4 to TRBJ2-7; 7 bases agree with TRBD2. CDR3 length equals 15 residues. V gave up 2 bases and J gave up 6 bases; unmatched junction bases: 10. The CDR3 spells CASSLTWLAEGEQYF. CDR3 nucleotide sequence: TGTGCCAGCAGTTTAACGTGGCTAGCGGAGGGCGAGCAGTACTTC.

V gene TRBV20-1 combines with J gene TRBJ1-1; no definite D call. CDR1 DFQATT and CDR2 SNEGSKA come from the germline V gene (reference sequence). The V end was cut by 1 base, the J end by 0 bases, with 12 bases between. There are 15 residues in the CDR3. Written as DNA, the CDR3 is TGCAGTGCTAGAGGTAGAGTTGGCCTGAACACTGAAGCTTTCTTT. Translated, it gives CSARGRVGLNTEAFF.

CDR3 in DNA: TGCGCCAGCAGCTTGGTAGCGGTAGGAGGAACTGAAGCTTTCTTT. Translating gives CASSLVAVGGTEAFF. The V and J genes are TRBV5-1 and TRBJ1-1; D gene ambiguous. The CDR3 consists of 15 residues. The V gene lost 0 bases and the J gene lost 5 bases, with 14 bases spanning the gap. From germline, CDR1 is SGHRS and CDR2 YFSETQ.

This chain's CDR3 is CASSHREDYTGELFF. The CDR3 DNA is TGTGCCAGCAGTCACCGGGAGGATTACACCGGGGAGCTGTTTTTT. The V gene is TRBV27, the J gene TRBJ2-2, with TRBD2 identical over 7 bases. Germline CDR1 MNHEY, CDR2 SMNVEV (reference sequence). V lost 5 bases, J lost 3 bases, and 6 bases stayed unmatched. This CDR3 contains 15 residues.

The chain joins TRBV29-1 to TRBJ2-3; TRBD1 aligns across 8 bases. This CDR3 comprises 13 residues. The germline V gene has CDR1 SQVTM and CDR2 ANQGSEA. The ends lost 7 bases at V and 6 bases at J; junction bases unmatched: 9. In DNA, the CDR3 is TGCAGCGGGGGGGACAGGCCAGGGGATACGCAGTATTTT. It specifies CSGGDRPGDTQYF.

This clonotype appeared a few times. The chain joins TRBV7-9 to TRBJ2-4; possibly TRBD2 for D (6 bases). Germline lookup yields CDR1 SEHNR and CDR2 FQNEAQ (reference sequence). Trimming took off 1 base at V and 8 bases at J, with 12 bases between the two ends. CDR3 length: 14 residues. The CDR3 reads CASSLVEGMDIQYF. The CDR3 bases are TGTGCCAGCAGCTTAGTGGAGGGTATGGACATTCAGTACTTC.

The chain couples TRBV16 to TRBJ1-4, with D possibly matching TRBD1 (5 bases). V was clipped by 0 bases and J by 7 bases, with 15 bases between them. The V gene's germline CDR1 is KGHSY and CDR2 FQNENV. This CDR3 comprises 16 residues. Here the CDR3 DNA reads TGTGCCAGCAGCCAATCTCGCAGCAGGGAGGGTGAAAAACTGTTTTTT. Protein: CASSQSRSREGEKLFF. The entire variable domain, with the rest obtained from reference TRBV16 and TRBJ1-4, is as follows: GEEVAQTPKHLVRGEGQKAKLYCAPIKGHSYVFWYQQVLKNEFKFLISFQNENVFDETGMPKERFSAKCLPNSPCSLEIQATKLEDSAVYFCASSQSRSREGEKLFFGSGTQLSVL.

CDR3 DNA sequence: TGTGCCAGCAGCCCCCTGACTGACTCCGAGCAGTACTTC. It specifies CASSPLTDSEQYF. The chain carries TRBV6-6 and TRBJ2-7; the D is unclear. Trimming stripped 6 bases from V and 6 bases from J, with 15 bases between. Germline CDR1 reads MNHNY; CDR2 reads SVGAGI (reference sequence). The CDR3 loop spans 13 amino acids.